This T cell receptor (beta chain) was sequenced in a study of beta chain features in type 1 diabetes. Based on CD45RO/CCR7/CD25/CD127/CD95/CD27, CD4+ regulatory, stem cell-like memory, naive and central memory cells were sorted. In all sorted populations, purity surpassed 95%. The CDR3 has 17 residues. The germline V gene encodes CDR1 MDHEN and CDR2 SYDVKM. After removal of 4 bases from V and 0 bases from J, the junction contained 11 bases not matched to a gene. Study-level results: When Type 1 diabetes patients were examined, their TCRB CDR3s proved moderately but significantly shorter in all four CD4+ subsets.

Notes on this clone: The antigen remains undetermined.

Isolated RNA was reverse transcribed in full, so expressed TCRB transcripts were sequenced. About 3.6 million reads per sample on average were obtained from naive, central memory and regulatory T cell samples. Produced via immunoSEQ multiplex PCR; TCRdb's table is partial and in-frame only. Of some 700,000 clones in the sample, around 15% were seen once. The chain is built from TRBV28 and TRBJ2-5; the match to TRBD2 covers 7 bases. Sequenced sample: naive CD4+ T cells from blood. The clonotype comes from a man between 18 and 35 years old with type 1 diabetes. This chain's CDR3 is CASSYWGGGYDQETQYF. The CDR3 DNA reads TGTGCCAGCAGTTACTGGGGCGGGGGATATGACCAAGAGACCCAGTACTTC.